The sequence of this TCR beta chain was determined in a study of somatic mutations in cytotoxic T cells in rheumatoid arthritis. Whole-study results and caveats: Among under 75 patients, under 10 showed a largest CD8+ clone that surpassed 20% of CD8+ cells. Age-matched healthy controls and rheumatoid arthritis patients had CD8+ T-cell clonality that did not differ significantly. With advancing age, CD8+ clonality climbed in rheumatoid arthritis patients but did not rise in healthy controls.

Isolation of the CD4+ and CD8+ populations was accomplished via positive magnetic bead selection, with purity assessed by flow cytometry. The germline V gene encodes CDR1 MNHNS and CDR2 SASEGT. V lost 7 bases and J 7 bases, leaving 10 bases between the germline ends. CDR3 length: 12 residues. This table comes from immunoSEQ multiplex PCR, and its TCRdb copy is limited to in-frame clones, with some not included. This sample carries some 3,900 clones, about 88% of them seen once, and the ten largest clones take roughly 31%. As regards this clone: The antigen is not known.

What was sequenced was CD8+ T cells sorted from blood. The V and J genes are TRBV6-1 and TRBJ2-2, with a weak D call TRBD1 (5 bases). The TCR was taken from a woman between 70 and 85 years old with rheumatoid arthritis. Here the CDR3 reads CASTRVDGELFF. CDR3 nucleotide sequence: TGTGCCAGCACCAGGGTCGACGGGGAGCTGTTTTTT.